This entry lists 15 T cell receptor beta chains sequenced from one sample in a study of blood T cell repertoires in COVID-19. The assay was immunoSEQ multiplex PCR, and TCRdb's table has in-frame clones only and misses some. The repertoire consists of around 260,000 clones, with 75% to 90% occurring once and the leading ten covering about 3%. Sequenced input: peripheral blood. The receptors were gathered from a woman in her 30s with active or convalescent COVID-19.

The chain is built from TRBV5-4 and TRBJ2-5, with D possibly being TRBD1 (6 bases). V was pared by 0 bases and J by 5 bases, with 11 bases between. The CDR3 runs 14 residues. CDR1 is SGHNT, CDR2 YYREEE, per germline (reference sequence). This CDR3 is CASSLAGRGETQYF. DNA for the CDR3: TGTGCCAGCAGCTTGGCGGGCAGGGGCGAGACCCAGTACTTC. Based on the CDR3 plus reference TRBV5-4 and TRBJ2-5, the full variable domain is ETGVTQSPTHLIKTRGQQVTLRCSSQSGHNTVSWYQQALGQGPQFIFQYYREEENGRGNFPPRFSGLQFPNYSSELNVNALELDDSALYLCASSLAGRGETQYFGPGTRLLVL.

The chain uses TRBV10-1 and TRBJ2-1; D may be TRBD1 (6 bases). The V and J ends lost 2 bases and 8 bases respectively, with 13 bases between them. CDR1 and CDR2 from the germline V gene are WNHNN and SYGVQD (reference sequence). CDR3 length equals 14 residues. The chain's CDR3 is CASSERATGDEQFF. Written as DNA, the CDR3 is TGCGCCAGCAGTGAGAGAGCGACAGGCGATGAGCAGTTCTTC.

V is TRBV6-1 and J is TRBJ2-7; no reliable D call. V lost 2 bases, J lost 3 bases, and 14 bases lay in between. CDR1 and CDR2 (germline): MNHNS, SASEGT. The CDR3 has 15 residues. Here the CDR3 DNA reads TGTGCCAGCAGTGAACAACGACTGATGAACTACGAGCAGTACTTC. Translation: CASSEQRLMNYEQYF.

The chain is built from TRBV7-2 and TRBJ2-3; 9 bases match TRBD2. V shed 3 bases and J 4 bases; nucleotides not matched to a gene: 8. From germline, CDR1 is SGHTA and CDR2 FQGNSA. The CDR3 is 16 amino acids. Written as DNA, the CDR3 is TGTGCCAGCAGCTTTGGCGGGGGGGCGTTTGCAGATACGCAGTATTTT. It translates to CASSFGGGAFADTQYF.

The genes are TRBV10-3 and TRBJ2-3; no firm D call. The CDR3 loop spans 12 amino acids. Trimming removed 3 bases from V and 6 bases from J, with 7 bases in between. CDR1 and CDR2 (germline): ENHRY, SYGVKD. The CDR3 sequence is CAISDRVDTQYF. The CDR3 nucleotides read TGTGCCATCAGTGATCGGGTCGATACGCAGTATTTT.

The CDR3 is CASSGRANEQFF. The CDR3 coding sequence is TGTGCCAGCAGTGGGCGGGCCAATGAGCAGTTCTTC. This chain links TRBV2 with TRBJ2-1, with a possible D match to TRBD2 (5 bases). V was clipped by 4 bases and J by 6 bases, with 7 bases between them. Germline CDR1 reads SNHLY; CDR2 reads FYNNEI. The length of the CDR3 is 12 residues. Variable domain in full (rest from reference TRBV2 and TRBJ2-1): EPEVTQTPSHQVTQMGQEVILRCVPISNHLYFYWYRQILGQKVEFLVSFYNNEISEKSEIFDDQFSVERPDGSNFTLKIRSTKLEDSAMYFCASSGRANEQFFGPGTRLTVL.

The chain has TRBV30 and TRBJ1-4, with D tentatively TRBD1 (5 bases). Germline V lookup: CDR1 GTSNPN, CDR2 SVGIG (reference sequence). This CDR3 is built from 14 residues. V was cut by 5 bases and J by 7 bases, with 17 bases left in between. The CDR3: CAWAVLGRGEKLFF. The CDR3 DNA is TGTGCCTGGGCCGTCCTGGGGAGGGGTGAAAAACTGTTTTTT. Looking up the rest from reference TRBV30 and TRBJ1-4 gives the full variable domain: SQTIHQWPATLVQPVGSPLSLECTVEGTSNPNLYWYRQAAGRGLQLLFYSVGIGQISSEVPQNLSASRPQDRQFILSSKKLLLSDSGFYLCAWAVLGRGEKLFFGSGTQLSVL.

The rearrangement joins TRBV9 to TRBJ2-1; 15 positions match TRBD2. Germline CDR1 is SGDLS and CDR2 is YYNGEE. With 4 bases clipped from V and 9 bases from J, the junction kept 8 bases outside the gene matches. This CDR3 contains 16 residues. This chain's CDR3 is CASSSGLAGGVREQFF. The CDR3 region has the DNA TGTGCCAGCAGCTCCGGACTAGCGGGGGGGGTTCGTGAGCAGTTCTTC.

The V gene is TRBV14, the J gene TRBJ2-6, with TRBD1 matching over 7 bases. V trimming: 4 bases; J trimming: 0 bases; junction bases outside the gene matches: 3. The CDR3 runs 16 residues. Germline V gene lookup returns CDR1 SGHDN and CDR2 FVKESK. This CDR3 reads CASSPDRNSGANVLTF. DNA for the CDR3: TGTGCCAGCAGCCCGGACAGGAACTCTGGGGCCAACGTCCTGACTTTC.

The rearrangement links TRBV6-6 to TRBJ2-3; 13 positions agree with TRBD2. Germline assignment: CDR1 MNHNY and CDR2 SVGAGI (reference sequence). This CDR3 comprises 16 residues. Trimming took 5 bases from V and 2 from J; bases not matched to a gene: 4. This CDR3 is CASSKGLAGVTDTQYF. DNA for the CDR3: TGTGCCAGCAGTAAAGGACTAGCGGGGGTCACAGATACGCAGTATTTT.

The chain carries TRBV7-2 and TRBJ1-2, with D maybe TRBD1 (5 bases). Germline values: CDR1 SGHTA, CDR2 FQGNSA. The CDR3 is 14 amino acids. Trimming took off 4 bases at V and 8 bases at J, with 17 bases between the two ends. CDR3 DNA sequence: TGTGCCAGCAGCTCCTTAATGGGCAGGGTAGGCTACACCTTC. Translating gives CASSSLMGRVGYTF.

The V and J genes are TRBV30 and TRBJ1-1, with 7 nucleotides matching TRBD1. CDR3 length equals 12 residues. The germline V gene encodes CDR1 GTSNPN and CDR2 SVGIG (reference sequence). Trimming took 5 bases from V and 0 from J; bases not matched to a gene: 0. The CDR3 nucleotides are TGTGCCTGGGACAGGGTGAACACTGAAGCTTTCTTT. Translation: CAWDRVNTEAFF.

The rearrangement uses TRBV10-1 and TRBJ2-5; no clear D. V was clipped by 3 bases and J by 6 bases, with 11 bases between them. This CDR3 has 13 amino acids. The germline gives CDR1 WNHNN, CDR2 SYGVQD (reference sequence). This chain's CDR3 is CASSETGSKTQYF. The DNA for the CDR3 is TGCGCCAGCAGTGAAACCGGTTCTAAGACCCAGTACTTC.

This clone was recorded only once. The chain couples TRBV6-5 to TRBJ1-1; TRBD1 matches 7 bases. The J segment lost 8 bases and the V segment lost 6 bases, leaving 3 bases of the junction unmatched. The CDR3 spans 11 residues. Germline V CDR1 and CDR2: MNHEY, SVGAGI. The CDR3 sequence: CASRVTGEAFF. CDR3 nucleotides: TGTGCCAGCAGGGTGACAGGGGAAGCTTTCTTT.

The rearrangement joins TRBV30 to TRBJ1-3, with D unclear. V gave up 2 bases and J gave up 1 base, with 6 bases separating them. The CDR3 is 13 amino acids. Germline V CDR1 and CDR2: GTSNPN, SVGIG (reference sequence). The CDR3 DNA follows: TGTGCCTGGAGTAGAGGTTCTGGAAACACCATATATTTT. Translated, it gives CAWSRGSGNTIYF.